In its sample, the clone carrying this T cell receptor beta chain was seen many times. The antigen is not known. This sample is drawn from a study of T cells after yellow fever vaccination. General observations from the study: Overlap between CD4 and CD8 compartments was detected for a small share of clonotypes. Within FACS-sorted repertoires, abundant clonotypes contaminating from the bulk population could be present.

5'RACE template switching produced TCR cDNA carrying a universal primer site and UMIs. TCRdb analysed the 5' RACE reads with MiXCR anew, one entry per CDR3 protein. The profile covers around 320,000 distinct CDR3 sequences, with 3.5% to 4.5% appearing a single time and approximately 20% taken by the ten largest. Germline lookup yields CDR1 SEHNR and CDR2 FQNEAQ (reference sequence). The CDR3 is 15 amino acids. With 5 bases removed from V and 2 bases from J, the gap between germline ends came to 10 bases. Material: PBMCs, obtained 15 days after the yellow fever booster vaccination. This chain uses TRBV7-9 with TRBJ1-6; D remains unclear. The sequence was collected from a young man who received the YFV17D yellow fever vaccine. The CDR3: CASSPTGTYNSPLHF. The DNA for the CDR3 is TGTGCCAGCAGCCCGACTGGGACCTATAATTCACCCCTCCACTTT.